A selection of T cell receptor beta chains follows, all from one sample in a study of T-cell memory formation after mild COVID-19. MiXCR, run by TCRdb on the 5' RACE reads, gives a single entry per CDR3 protein. The data hold around 340,000 distinct CDR3 sequences, with 10% to 15% observed a single time. The sequenced sample consisted of PBMCs or a T cell subset sorted from them (not recorded which). These TCRs come from a man between 18 and 35 years old who had mild COVID-19 (a few samples of this study predate the infection). Cell type and time point are not known. Both conserved end residues are part of each CDR3. A D gene is named only where the DNA matches it firmly. A row's size may be missing; if present it is once, few, many or a size class.

v_call	d_call	j_call	clone_size	cdr3_nt	cdr3_aa
TRBV27	-	TRBJ2-1	-	TGTGCCAGCAGTTTGATTCGGGGGCTGAATTACAATGAGCAGTTCTTC	CASSLIRGLNYNEQFF
TRBV12-3/TRBV12-4	-	TRBJ2-1	-	TGTGCCAGCAGTTTATCCTGGACAGTTGAGCAGTTCTTC	CASSLSWTVEQFF
TRBV5-1	TRBD2	TRBJ2-2	-	TGCGCCAGCAGCGTACTAGCGGGAGCGAACACCGGGGAGCTGTTTTTT	CASSVLAGANTGELFF
TRBV7-3	-	TRBJ2-1	-	TGTGCCAGCGGCTTAGGGGGGACTACCGACAATGAGCAGTTCTTC	CASGLGGTTDNEQFF
TRBV7-6	-	TRBJ2-7	-	TGTGCCAGCAGTCAGGAGACAGAAAGCTCCTACGAGCAGTACTTC	CASSQETESSYEQYF
TRBV9	-	TRBJ1-1	few	TGTGCCAGCAGCGCTGGGAGCACTGAAGCTTTCTTT	CASSAGSTEAFF
TRBV7-3	-	TRBJ1-1	many	TGTGCCAGCAGCTCCGGGAGGGGCGAAGCTTTCTTT	CASSSGRGEAFF
TRBV7-6	-	TRBJ2-3	few	TGTGCCAGCAGTGGCGTGACTAGGACAGATACGCAGTATTTT	CASSGVTRTDTQYF
TRBV7-2	TRBD2	TRBJ2-7	-	TGTGCCAGCAGCTTGGGACTAGAGTACGAGCAGTACTTC	CASSLGLEYEQYF
TRBV20-1	-	TRBJ2-7	few	TGCAGTGCTGGCGACCTCGGTACTAGCCTCTACGAGCAGTACTTC	CSAGDLGTSLYEQYF
TRBV5-1	-	TRBJ2-1	-	TGCGCCAGCAGCGGCCCCGGGGGCAACGGCAATGAGCAGTTCTTC	CASSGPGGNGNEQFF
TRBV28	TRBD1	TRBJ2-7	few	TGTGCCAGCAGCCATTCGGACAGGAACTACGAGCAGTACTTC	CASSHSDRNYEQYF
TRBV12-3/TRBV12-4	-	TRBJ1-1	-	TGTGCCCCGGGGGGTATAACTGAAGCTTTCTTT	CAPGGITEAFF
TRBV7-6	TRBD1	TRBJ1-1	few	TGTGCCAGCAGACAGGGGCCGGACACTGAAGCTTTCTTT	CASRQGPDTEAFF
TRBV2	TRBD2	TRBJ2-3	few	TGTTCCAGTAAGCGGGGGGCGGGAGATACGCAGTATTTT	CSSKRGAGDTQYF
TRBV11-2	TRBD1	TRBJ1-1	-	TGTGCCAGCAGCGTCCAGGGGGGGATTGAAGCTTTCTTT	CASSVQGGIEAFF
TRBV4-1	TRBD2	TRBJ2-5	many	TGCGCCAGCAGCCAATTGCGGGGGGGGCAAGAGACCCAGTACTTC	CASSQLRGGQETQYF
TRBV4-1	-	TRBJ2-2	few	TGCGCCAGCAGTCGAACGGGGATCGGTCCCGGGGAGCTGTTTTTT	CASSRTGIGPGELFF
TRBV20-1	-	TRBJ1-1	few	TGCAGTGCTCTGGACACCTCATCTGAAGCTTTCTTT	CSALDTSSEAFF
TRBV20-1	TRBD2	TRBJ2-1	-	TGCAGTGCTAGAGATGCGAGCGGGGGGTTGTATGAGCAGTTCTTC	CSARDASGGLYEQFF
TRBV24-1	TRBD1	TRBJ1-1	many	TGTGCCACCAGTGACCCGAGGACAGGGGGCACTGAAGCTTTCTTT	CATSDPRTGGTEAFF
TRBV5-4	-	TRBJ2-3	few	TGTGCCAGCAGCAACGGGACTCTCACAGATACGCAGTATTTT	CASSNGTLTDTQYF
TRBV6-5	-	TRBJ1-3	many	TGTGCCAGCAGTTATTCGCCCTCTGGAAACACCATATATTTT	CASSYSPSGNTIYF
TRBV7-2	-	TRBJ2-7	few	TGTGCCAGCACCCAGGCGTACGAGCAGTACTTC	CASTQAYEQYF
TRBV5-1	-	TRBJ2-2	few	TGCGCCAGCAGCTTGGTACCGGGCCCCACCGGGGAGCTGTTTTTT	CASSLVPGPTGELFF
TRBV20-1	TRBD1	TRBJ1-5	few	TGCAGTGCTATCGGACAGGATAATCAGCCCCAGCATTTT	CSAIGQDNQPQHF
TRBV5-1	TRBD1	TRBJ1-1	few	TGCGCCAGCAGCTTGGCGGACAGGGGGCGTGAAGCTTTCTTT	CASSLADRGREAFF
TRBV7-8	-	TRBJ2-5	-	TGTGCCAGCAGCCCCCAGGGAACTGAAGAGACCCAGTACTTC	CASSPQGTEETQYF
TRBV29-1	-	TRBJ2-5	-	TGCAGCGTTAGAGGAACGGAGACCCAGTACTTC	CSVRGTETQYF
TRBV5-1	-	TRBJ1-2	few	TGCGCCAGCAGCCCTAGATGGATGACGGATTATGGCTACACCTTC	CASSPRWMTDYGYTF
TRBV7-3	TRBD2	TRBJ2-7	few	TGTGCCAGCAGCGGAACCGGGACTAGCGGGGAGCCGCAGTACTTC	CASSGTGTSGEPQYF
TRBV7-8	TRBD1	TRBJ1-3	-	TGTGCCAGCAGCTTATTTTCGGCAGGGGGCGCGTCTGGAAACACCATATATTTT	CASSLFSAGGASGNTIYF
TRBV12-5	-	TRBJ2-2	many	TGTGCTAGTGGTTTTGGGTCTGGTGTCGGGGGGAACACCGGGGAGCTGTTTTTT	CASGFGSGVGGNTGELFF
TRBV24-1	TRBD2	TRBJ2-5	many	TGTGCCACCAGCGCCCTTCTAGCGGACCAAGAGACCCAGTACTTC	CATSALLADQETQYF
TRBV27	-	TRBJ2-1	few	TGTGCCAGCAGTTCCTACAGGGATCGGGATGAGCAGTTCTTC	CASSSYRDRDEQFF
TRBV7-3	TRBD1	TRBJ2-7	few	TGTGCCAGCAGCGAAGGACAGGCCGCTTCCTACGAGCAGTACTTC	CASSEGQAASYEQYF
TRBV6-1	-	TRBJ1-5	-	TGTGCCACCAGCATATCGGGGCACCAGCCCCAGCATTTT	CATSISGHQPQHF
TRBV5-1	TRBD1	TRBJ2-3	few	TGCGCCAGCAGCTTGTCTCCGGGACAGGGGTACGGAGAAGATACGCAGTATTTT	CASSLSPGQGYGEDTQYF
TRBV10-3	-	TRBJ1-5	-	TGTGCCATCAGCCGACAGGAGGATCAGCCCCAGCATTTT	CAISRQEDQPQHF
TRBV5-1	TRBD2	TRBJ2-2	many	TGCGCCAGCAGTCTTCAGGCGGGGGGTCCCGGGGAGCTGTTTTTT	CASSLQAGGPGELFF
TRBV6-2/TRBV6-3	-	TRBJ2-3	few	TGTGCCAGCAGTTCCCGCCTTTACACAGATACGCAGTATTTT	CASSSRLYTDTQYF
TRBV28	-	TRBJ2-3	-	TGTGCCAGCAGTTTTGGGCTAGATACAGATACGCAGTATTTT	CASSFGLDTDTQYF
TRBV5-6	TRBD1	TRBJ1-4	few	TGTGCCAGCAGCTTGGAGGGGGCGTGGGAAAAACTGTTTTTT	CASSLEGAWEKLFF
TRBV5-1	TRBD1	TRBJ1-6	-	TGCGCCAGCAGCTTCGGGACAGGCCTTAATTCACCCCTCCACTTT	CASSFGTGLNSPLHF
TRBV9	-	TRBJ2-7	few	TGTGCCAGCAGCTCCGATCCCTACGAGCAGTACTTC	CASSSDPYEQYF
TRBV5-1	TRBD2	TRBJ2-1	-	TGCGCCAGCAGCTCCGAAAGTAGCGGGGGGGACGAGCAGTTCTTC	CASSSESSGGDEQFF